This TCR beta chain comes out of a study of shared T cell receptors in the human thymus. Germline values: CDR1 LGHNA, CDR2 YSLEER. CDR3 length: 16 amino acids. The J segment lost 2 bases and the V segment lost 4 bases, leaving 8 bases of the junction unmatched. Clones were sequenced by immunoSEQ multiplex PCR, and TCRdb holds only the in-frame ones, with some missing. The sample shows almost 550,000 clones, around three quarters of them seen only once. These data are also associated with another study on human thymus T cells. That report adds: Resections from corrective heart surgery provided thymus tissue. V and J genes seemed to be used with bias in thymic and blood repertoires.

The sequenced sample was thymocytes. V and J are TRBV4-3 and TRBJ2-3; 8 nucleotides align to TRBD2. The receptor was derived from a boy under two years old with a congenital heart defect. The CDR3 DNA reads TGCGCCAGCAGCCCCCAGGGACTAGGATACACAGATACGCAGTATTTT. Its translation is CASSPQGLGYTDTQYF.